The entry that follows covers one T cell receptor (beta chain) sequence. The template used for profiling TCR beta VDJ and CDR3 was genomic DNA. TCRdb analysed the reads with MiXCR anew, one entry per CDR3 protein. This table has 160,000 or so distinct CDR3 sequences, around 43% appearing once. The CDR3 sequence is 13 residues long. V lost 5 bases, J lost 4 bases, and 11 bases lay in between. The V gene's germline CDR1 is LNHDA and CDR2 SQIVND (reference sequence). The data are from a study of CD8+CD57+ T cells in acquired aplastic anemia. Study-wide background: Sorted CD4+ plus CD8+ cells gave DNA averaging around 3 ug.

Patients who underwent sequencing had shown CD8+CD57+ cell expansion by flow cytometry. J is TRBJ1-1 and V is TRBV19, with D perhaps matching TRBD1 (5 bases). The sample comprised sorted CD4+, CD8+, or CD8+CD57+ T cells (not recorded which) from PBMCs. The receptor was isolated from a human donor with aplastic anemia. CDR3 DNA sequence: TGTGCCAGTAGTCTGAGGGGCGTCACTGAAGCTTTCTTT. Translation: CASSLRGVTEAFF.